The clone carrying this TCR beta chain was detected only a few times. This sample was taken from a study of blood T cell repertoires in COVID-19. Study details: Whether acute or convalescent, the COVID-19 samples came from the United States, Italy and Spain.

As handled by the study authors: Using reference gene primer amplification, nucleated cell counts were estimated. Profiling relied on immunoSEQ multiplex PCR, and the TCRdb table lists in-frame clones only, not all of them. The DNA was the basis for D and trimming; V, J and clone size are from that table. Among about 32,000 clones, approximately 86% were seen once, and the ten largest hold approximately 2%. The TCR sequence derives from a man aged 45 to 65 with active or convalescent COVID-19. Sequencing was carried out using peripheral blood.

The CDR3 region has the DNA TGCGCCAGCAGCTTGGGCAATCCGGGGGTTCTAGCCTACGAGCAGTACTTC. Translating gives CASSLGNPGVLAYEQYF. The rearrangement links TRBV5-1 to TRBJ2-7; perhaps TRBD2 as D (6 bases). The CDR3 extends over 17 amino acids. V lost 0 bases and J lost 2, with 18 bases in between. In germline, CDR1 is SGHRS, CDR2 YFSETQ.